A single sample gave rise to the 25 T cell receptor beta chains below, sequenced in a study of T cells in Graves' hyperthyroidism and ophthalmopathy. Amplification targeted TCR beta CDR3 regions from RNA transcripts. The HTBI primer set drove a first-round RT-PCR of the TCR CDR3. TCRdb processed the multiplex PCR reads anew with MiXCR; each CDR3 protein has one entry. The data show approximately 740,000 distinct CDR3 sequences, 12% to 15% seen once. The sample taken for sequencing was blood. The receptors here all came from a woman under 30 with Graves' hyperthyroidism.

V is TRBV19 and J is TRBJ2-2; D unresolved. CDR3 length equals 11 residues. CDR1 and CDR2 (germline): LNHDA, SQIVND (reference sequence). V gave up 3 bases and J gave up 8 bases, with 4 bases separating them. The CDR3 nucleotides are TGTGCCAGTAGTATGCCGGGGGAGCTGTTTTTT. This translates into CASSMPGELFF.

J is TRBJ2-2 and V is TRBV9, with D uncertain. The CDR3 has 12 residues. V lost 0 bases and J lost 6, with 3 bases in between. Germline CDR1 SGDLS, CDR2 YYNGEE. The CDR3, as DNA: TGTGCCAGCAGCGTAGAGGCCGGGGAGCTGTTTTTT. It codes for CASSVEAGELFF.

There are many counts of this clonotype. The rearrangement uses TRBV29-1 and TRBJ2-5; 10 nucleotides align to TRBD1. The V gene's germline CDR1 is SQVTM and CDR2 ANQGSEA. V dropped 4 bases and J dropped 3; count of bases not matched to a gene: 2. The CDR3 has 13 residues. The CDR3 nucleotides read TGCAGCGTTGGGGGGACAGGGGAAGAGACCCAGTACTTC. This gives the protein CSVGGTGEETQYF.

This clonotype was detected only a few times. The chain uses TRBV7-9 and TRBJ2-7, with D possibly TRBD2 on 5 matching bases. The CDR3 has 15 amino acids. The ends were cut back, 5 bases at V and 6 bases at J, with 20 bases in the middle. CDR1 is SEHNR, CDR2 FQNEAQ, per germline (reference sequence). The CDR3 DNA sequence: TGTGCCAGCAGCCACACGGGATTCTCCCTCGGCGAGCAGTACTTC. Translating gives CASSHTGFSLGEQYF.

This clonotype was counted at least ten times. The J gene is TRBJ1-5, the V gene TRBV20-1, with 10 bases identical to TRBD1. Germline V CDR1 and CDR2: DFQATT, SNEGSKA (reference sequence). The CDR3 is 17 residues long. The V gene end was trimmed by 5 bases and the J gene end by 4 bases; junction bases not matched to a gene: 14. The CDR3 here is CSAWGVDRGIGNQPQHF. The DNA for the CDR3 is TGCAGTGCTTGGGGAGTGGACAGGGGGATTGGGAATCAGCCCCAGCATTTT.

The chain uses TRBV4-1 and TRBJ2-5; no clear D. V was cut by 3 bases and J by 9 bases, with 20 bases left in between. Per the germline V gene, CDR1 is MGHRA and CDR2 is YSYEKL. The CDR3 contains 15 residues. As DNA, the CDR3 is TGCGCCAGCAGCCAGCCCGCTAGAGGTCATGAAGCCCAGTACTTC. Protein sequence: CASSQPARGHEAQYF.

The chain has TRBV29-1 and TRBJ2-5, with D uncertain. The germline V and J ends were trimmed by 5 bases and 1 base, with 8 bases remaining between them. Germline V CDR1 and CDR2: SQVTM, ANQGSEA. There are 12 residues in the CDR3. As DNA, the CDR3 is TGCAGCGTTAGGAGTACCCAAGAGACCCAGTACTTC. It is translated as CSVRSTQETQYF. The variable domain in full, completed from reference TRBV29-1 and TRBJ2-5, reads SAVISQKPSRDICQRGTSLTIQCQVDSQVTMMFWYRQQPGQSLTLIATANQGSEATYESGFVIDKFPISRPNLTFSTLTVSNMSPEDSSIYLCSVRSTQETQYFGPGTRLLVL.

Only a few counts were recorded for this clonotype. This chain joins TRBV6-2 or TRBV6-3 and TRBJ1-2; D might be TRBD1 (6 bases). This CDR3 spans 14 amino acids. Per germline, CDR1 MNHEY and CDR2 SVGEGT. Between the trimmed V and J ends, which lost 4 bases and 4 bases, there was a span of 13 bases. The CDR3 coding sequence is TGTGCCAGCAGTTGGGGGCCCCCTAGCTATGGCTACACCTTC. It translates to CASSWGPPSYGYTF.

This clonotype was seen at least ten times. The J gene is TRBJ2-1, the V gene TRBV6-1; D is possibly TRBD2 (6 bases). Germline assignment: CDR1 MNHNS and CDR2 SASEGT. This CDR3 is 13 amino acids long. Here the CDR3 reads CGPGEGLGNEQFF. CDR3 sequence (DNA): TGTGGACCGGGAGAAGGCCTTGGAAATGAGCAGTTCTTC.

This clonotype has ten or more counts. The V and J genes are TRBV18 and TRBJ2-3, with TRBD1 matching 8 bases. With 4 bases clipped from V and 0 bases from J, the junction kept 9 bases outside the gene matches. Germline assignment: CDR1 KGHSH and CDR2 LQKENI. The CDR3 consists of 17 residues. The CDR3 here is CASSRPRWDRSTDTQYF. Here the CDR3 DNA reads TGTGCCAGCTCACGACCACGATGGGACAGGAGCACAGATACGCAGTATTTT. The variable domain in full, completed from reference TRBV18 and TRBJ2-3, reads NAGVMQNPRHLVRRRGQEARLRCSPMKGHSHVYWYRQLPEEGLKFMVYLQKENIIDESGMPKERFSAEFPKEGPSILRIQQVVRGDSAAYFCASSRPRWDRSTDTQYFGPGTRLTVL.

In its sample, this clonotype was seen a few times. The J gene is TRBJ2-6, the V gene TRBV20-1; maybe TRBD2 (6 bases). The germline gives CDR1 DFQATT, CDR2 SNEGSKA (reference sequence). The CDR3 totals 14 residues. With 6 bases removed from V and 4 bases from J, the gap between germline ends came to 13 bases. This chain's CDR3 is CSASSGAGANVLTF. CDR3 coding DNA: TGCAGTGCCAGTAGCGGTGCCGGGGCCAACGTCCTGACTTTC.

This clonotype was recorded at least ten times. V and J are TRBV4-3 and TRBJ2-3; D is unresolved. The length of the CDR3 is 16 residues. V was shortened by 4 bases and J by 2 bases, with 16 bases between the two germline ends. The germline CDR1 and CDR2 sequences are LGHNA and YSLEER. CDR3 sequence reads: CASSPDLGAHTDTQYF. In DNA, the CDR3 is TGCGCCAGCAGCCCCGATCTCGGCGCACACACAGATACGCAGTATTTT.

The CDR3 is CSVGLAGGPTDTQYF. The DNA of the CDR3 is TGCAGCGTCGGACTAGCGGGCGGACCCACAGATACGCAGTATTTT. The chain joins TRBV29-1 to TRBJ2-3, with 11 bases matching TRBD2. Trimming cost V 6 bases and J 2 bases; bases outside gene matches: 7. The CDR3 totals 15 residues. Germline CDR1 SQVTM, CDR2 ANQGSEA.

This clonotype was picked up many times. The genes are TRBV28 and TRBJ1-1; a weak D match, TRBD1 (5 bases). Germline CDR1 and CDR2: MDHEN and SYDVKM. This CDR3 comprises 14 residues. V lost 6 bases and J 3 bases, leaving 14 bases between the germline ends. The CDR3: CASRSTAGHTEAFF. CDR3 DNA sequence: TGTGCCAGCAGATCAACCGCGGGACACACTGAAGCTTTCTTT.

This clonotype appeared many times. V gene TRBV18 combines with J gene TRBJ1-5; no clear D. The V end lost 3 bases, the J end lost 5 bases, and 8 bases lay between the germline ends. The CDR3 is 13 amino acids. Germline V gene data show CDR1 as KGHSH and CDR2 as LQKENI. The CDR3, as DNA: TGTGCCAGCTCACCGCAGGTAGATCAGCCCCAGCATTTT. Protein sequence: CASSPQVDQPQHF.

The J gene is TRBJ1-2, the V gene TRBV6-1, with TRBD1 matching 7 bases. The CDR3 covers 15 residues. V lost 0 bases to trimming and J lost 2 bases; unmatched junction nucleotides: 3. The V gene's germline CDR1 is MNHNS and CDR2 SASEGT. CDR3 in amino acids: CASSEAWGQNYGYTF. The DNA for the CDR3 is TGTGCCAGCAGTGAAGCCTGGGGACAGAACTATGGCTACACCTTC.

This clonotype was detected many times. The CDR3 nucleotides read TGTGCCAGCAGCCCTTGGGGCGCGGCCAAAAACATTCAGTACTTC. It codes for CASSPWGAAKNIQYF. The chain joins TRBV13 to TRBJ2-4, with D possibly being TRBD1 (5 bases). The CDR3 covers 15 residues. CDR1 is PRHDT and CDR2 is FYEKMQ in the germline V gene (reference sequence). Trimming removed 5 bases at V and 1 base at J, with 12 bases between. Full variable domain (missing parts from reference TRBV13 and TRBJ2-4): AAGVIQSPRHLIKEKRETATLKCYPIPRHDTVYWYQQGPGQDPQFLISFYEKMQSDKGSIPDRFSAQQFSDYHSELNMSSLELGDSALYFCASSPWGAAKNIQYFGAGTRLSVL.

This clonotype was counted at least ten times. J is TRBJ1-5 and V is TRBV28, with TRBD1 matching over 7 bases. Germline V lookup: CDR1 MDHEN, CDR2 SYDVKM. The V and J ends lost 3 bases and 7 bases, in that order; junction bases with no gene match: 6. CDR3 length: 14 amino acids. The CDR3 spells CASSLRQGLQPQHF. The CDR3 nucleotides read TGTGCCAGCAGTTTGAGACAGGGACTGCAGCCCCAGCATTTT.

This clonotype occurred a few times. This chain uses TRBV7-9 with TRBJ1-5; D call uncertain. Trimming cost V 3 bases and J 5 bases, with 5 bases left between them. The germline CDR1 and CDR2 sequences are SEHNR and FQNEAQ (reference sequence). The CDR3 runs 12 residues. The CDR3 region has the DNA TGTGCCAGCAGCTTGCAAGATCAGCCCCAGCATTTT. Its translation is CASSLQDQPQHF.

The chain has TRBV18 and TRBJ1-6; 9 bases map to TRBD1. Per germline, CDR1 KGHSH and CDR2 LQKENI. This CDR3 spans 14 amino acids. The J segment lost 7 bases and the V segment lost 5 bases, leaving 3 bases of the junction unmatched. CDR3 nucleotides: TGTGCCAGCTCAATGGACAGGGGCAATTCACCCCTCCACTTT. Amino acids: CASSMDRGNSPLHF.

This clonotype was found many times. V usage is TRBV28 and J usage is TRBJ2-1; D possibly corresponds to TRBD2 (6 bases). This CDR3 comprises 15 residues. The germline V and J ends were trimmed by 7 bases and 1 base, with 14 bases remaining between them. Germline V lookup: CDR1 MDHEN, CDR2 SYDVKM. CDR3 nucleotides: TGTGCCAGCACCCGTAGCGGAAAATCCTACAATGAGCAGTTCTTC. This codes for CASTRSGKSYNEQFF.

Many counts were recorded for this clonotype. The CDR3 region is CASNSPRGQGNYGYTF. DNA of the CDR3: TGTGCCAGCAACTCGCCCCGGGGACAGGGGAACTATGGCTACACCTTC. The J gene is TRBJ1-2, the V gene TRBV28; 10 bases agree with TRBD1. The germline V gene has CDR1 MDHEN and CDR2 SYDVKM. Germline trimming cut 7 bases from V and 2 bases from J; bases unmatched to any gene: 10. CDR3 length equals 16 residues.

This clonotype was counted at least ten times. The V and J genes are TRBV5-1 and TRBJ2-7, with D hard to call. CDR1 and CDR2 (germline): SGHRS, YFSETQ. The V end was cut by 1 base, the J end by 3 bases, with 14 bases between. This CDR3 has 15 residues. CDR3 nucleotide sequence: TGCGCCAGCAGCTTGAATCCAAATACCCTCTACGAGCAGTACTTC. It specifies CASSLNPNTLYEQYF.

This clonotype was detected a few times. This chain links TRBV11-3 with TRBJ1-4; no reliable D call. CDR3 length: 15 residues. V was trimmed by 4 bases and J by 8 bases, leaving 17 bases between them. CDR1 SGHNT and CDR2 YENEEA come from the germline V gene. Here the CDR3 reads CASSSSPEFGEKLFF. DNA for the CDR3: TGTGCCAGCAGCTCCTCTCCCGAATTCGGGGAAAAACTGTTTTTT.

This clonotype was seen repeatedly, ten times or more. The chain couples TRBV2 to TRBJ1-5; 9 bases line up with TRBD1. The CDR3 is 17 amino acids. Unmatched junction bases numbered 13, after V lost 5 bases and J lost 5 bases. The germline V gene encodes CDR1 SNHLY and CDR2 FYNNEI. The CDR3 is CASSSTPGQGTYQPQHF. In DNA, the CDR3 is TGTGCCAGCAGTTCGACGCCGGGACAGGGTACCTATCAGCCCCAGCATTTT. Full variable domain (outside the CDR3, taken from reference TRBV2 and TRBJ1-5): EPEVTQTPSHQVTQMGQEVILRCVPISNHLYFYWYRQILGQKVEFLVSFYNNEISEKSEIFDDQFSVERPDGSNFTLKIRSTKLEDSAMYFCASSSTPGQGTYQPQHFGDGTRLSIL.